Listed below are T cell receptor beta chains from one sample, sequenced in a study of T-cell reconstitution after alpha-beta-depleted transplantation in children. One entry per CDR3 protein, called by TCRdb with MiXCR from the PCR reads. Among approximately 640,000 distinct CDR3 sequences listed, roughly 17% were seen once. Sequences were derived from PBMCs from the stem cell graft donor, sampled from the stem cell graft. Source of these receptors: a human donor who donated a stem cell graft to a child with acute myeloid leukemia. Each CDR3 is given with its conserved first and last residue. Each record gives: J gene, V gene, clone size, D gene, CDR3 protein, CDR3 DNA. The D gene is left open where the match is weak. Clone size is given for some rows only: seen once, a few or many times, or a class if the clone is expanded.

TRBJ2-1	TRBV20-1	many	TRBD1	CSARPGTAYNEQFF	TGCAGTGCTCGGCCTGGGACAGCCTACAATGAGCAGTTCTTC
TRBJ1-6	TRBV20-1	many	.	CSAGGAVNSPLHF	TGCAGTGCCGGGGGGGCCGTTAATTCACCCCTCCACTTT
TRBJ1-2	TRBV12-3/TRBV12-4	.	.	CASSLGGQNYGYTF	TGTGCCAGCAGTTTAGGAGGCCAGAACTATGGCTACACCTTC
TRBJ1-2	TRBV6-2/TRBV6-3	.	.	CASSYSGSYGYTF	TGTGCCAGCAGTTACTCTGGCAGCTATGGCTACACCTTC
TRBJ1-4	TRBV27	.	.	CASSLYSGEKLFF	TGTGCCAGCAGTTTGTATAGTGGGGAAAAACTGTTTTTT
TRBJ2-7	TRBV12-3/TRBV12-4	.	.	CASTRGDAKEQYF	TGTGCCAGCACTAGAGGAGATGCCAAGGAGCAGTACTTC
TRBJ2-6	TRBV4-3	few	.	CASSAGQGANVLTF	TGCGCCAGCAGCGCAGGACAGGGGGCCAACGTCCTGACTTTC
TRBJ1-5	TRBV29-1	many	.	CSVAGGSNQPQHF	TGCAGCGTCGCCGGGGGGAGCAATCAGCCCCAGCATTTT
TRBJ1-6	TRBV6-1	few	.	CASRDSLNSPLHF	TGTGCCAGCAGGGACAGCTTGAATTCACCCCTCCACTTT
TRBJ2-7	TRBV7-9	few	TRBD1	CASPPRTGGEYEQYF	TGTGCCAGCCCCCCTAGGACAGGGGGCGAATACGAGCAGTACTTC
TRBJ1-5	TRBV5-6	.	.	CASSSQGHQPQHF	TGTGCCAGCAGCTCCCAGGGCCATCAGCCCCAGCATTTT
TRBJ2-3	TRBV20-1	many	.	CSARKGAEYTDTQYF	TGCAGTGCTAGAAAAGGAGCGGAGTACACAGATACGCAGTATTTT
TRBJ2-3	TRBV7-9	.	.	CASSLGRLYF	TGTGCCAGCAGCTTGGGACGGCTGTATTTT
TRBJ2-5	TRBV25-1	few	.	CASQSEYQETQYF	TGTGCCAGCCAGTCGGAGTACCAAGAGACCCAGTACTTC
TRBJ2-7	TRBV15	many	.	CATSRDPMVYEQYF	TGTGCCACCAGCAGAGATCCCATGGTCTACGAGCAGTACTTC
TRBJ2-5	TRBV20-1	many	TRBD2	CSARGKIDGGETQYF	TGCAGTGCTAGAGGAAAGATCGACGGGGGGGAGACCCAGTACTTC
TRBJ2-1	TRBV20-1	few	.	CSARRRDYEQFF	TGCAGTGCTCGCAGGCGAGACTATGAGCAGTTCTTC
TRBJ1-5	TRBV24-1	.	.	CATSGVGNQPQHF	TGTGCCACCAGTGGCGTGGGGAATCAGCCCCAGCATTTT
TRBJ1-2	TRBV12-2	.	.	CASRLAGSRGYTF	TGTGCAAGTCGCTTAGCCGGATCAAGAGGCTACACCTTC
TRBJ2-3	TRBV27	.	TRBD1	CASSLSDFGTGGTDTQYF	TGTGCCAGCAGTTTATCGGATTTTGGGACAGGAGGCACAGATACGCAGTATTTT
TRBJ2-1	TRBV20-1	many	.	CSASRIIYNEQFF	TGCAGCGCCTCAAGGATAATCTACAATGAGCAGTTCTTC
TRBJ2-1	TRBV7-3	.	TRBD2	CASSSGGGAHNEQFF	TGTGCCAGCAGCTCCGGCGGGGGGGCCCACAATGAGCAGTTCTTC
TRBJ2-1	TRBV7-2	few	.	CASSLNPIRDEQFF	TGTGCCAGCAGCTTAAACCCAATTCGGGATGAGCAGTTCTTC
TRBJ2-6	TRBV6-1	many	TRBD1	CASSPGQGTAGANVLTF	TGTGCCAGCAGTCCCGGACAGGGAACGGCTGGGGCCAACGTCCTGACTTTC
TRBJ1-2	TRBV7-2	many	.	CASSAQTNYGYTF	TGTGCCAGCAGCGCCCAGACTAACTATGGCTACACCTTC
TRBJ1-2	TRBV6-1	.	.	CASIHPSQGGGYTF	TGTGCCAGCATTCACCCAAGTCAGGGTGGTGGCTACACCTTC
TRBJ1-5	TRBV12-3/TRBV12-4	many	.	CASSFAVAQPQHF	TGTGCCAGCAGTTTTGCCGTAGCTCAGCCCCAGCATTTT
TRBJ2-1	TRBV7-9	.	.	CASSRWGDFPNEQFF	TGTGCCAGCAGCCGCTGGGGGGACTTCCCCAATGAGCAGTTCTTC
TRBJ2-5	TRBV7-2	many	TRBD1	CASSSGGVETQYF	TGTGCCAGCAGCTCAGGGGGCGTAGAGACCCAGTACTTC
TRBJ1-5	TRBV20-1	.	TRBD1	CSADGQGDQPQHF	TGCAGTGCAGACGGACAGGGAGATCAGCCCCAGCATTTT